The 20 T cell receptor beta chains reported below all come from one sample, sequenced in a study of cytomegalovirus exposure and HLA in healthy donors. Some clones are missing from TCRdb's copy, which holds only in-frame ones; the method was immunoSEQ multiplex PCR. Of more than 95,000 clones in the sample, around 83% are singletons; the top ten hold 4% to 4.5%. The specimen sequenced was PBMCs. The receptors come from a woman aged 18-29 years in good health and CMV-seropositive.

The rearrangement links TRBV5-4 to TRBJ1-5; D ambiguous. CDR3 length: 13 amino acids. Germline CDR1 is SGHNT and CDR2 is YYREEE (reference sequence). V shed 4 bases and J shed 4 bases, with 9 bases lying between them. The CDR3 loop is CASSREPNQPQHF. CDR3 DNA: TGTGCCAGCAGCAGGGAGCCTAATCAGCCCCAGCATTTT.

The CDR3 nucleotides are TGCGCCAGCAGCTTGGTCGGGAGAGGAAACACCATATATTTT. Amino acids: CASSLVGRGNTIYF. V is TRBV5-1 and J is TRBJ1-3, with no clear D. Germline-derived CDR1 and CDR2 are SGHRS and YFSETQ. The CDR3 totals 14 residues. Deletions cut 0 bases from V and 4 bases from J, with 8 bases between.

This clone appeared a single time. The CDR3 DNA follows: TGTGCCAGCAGCCGCCCGGGACAGGAGTATGGCTACACCTTC. Translation: CASSRPGQEYGYTF. The rearrangement links TRBV7-9 to TRBJ1-2, with 8 bases lining up with TRBD1. Germline CDR1 reads SEHNR; CDR2 reads FQNEAQ (reference sequence). This CDR3 comprises 14 residues. J lost 5 bases, V lost 5 bases, and 7 bases had no gene match. Complete variable domain (other parts from reference TRBV7-9 and TRBJ1-2): DTGVSQNPRHKITKRGQNVTFRCDPISEHNRLYWYRQTLGQGPEFLTYFQNEAQLEKSRLLSDRFSAERPKGSFSTLEIQRTEQGDSAMYLCASSRPGQEYGYTFGSGTRLTVV.

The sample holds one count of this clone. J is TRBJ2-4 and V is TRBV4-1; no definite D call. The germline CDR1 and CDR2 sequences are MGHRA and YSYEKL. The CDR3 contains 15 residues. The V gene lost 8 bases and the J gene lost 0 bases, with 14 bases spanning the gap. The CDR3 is CASGDSPLAKNIQYF. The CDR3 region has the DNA TGCGCCAGCGGCGACTCTCCTTTAGCCAAAAACATTCAGTACTTC.

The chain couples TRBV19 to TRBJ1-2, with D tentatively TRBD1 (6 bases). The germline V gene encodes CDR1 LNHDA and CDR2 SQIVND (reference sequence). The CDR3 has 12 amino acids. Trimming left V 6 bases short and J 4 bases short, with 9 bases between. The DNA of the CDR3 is TGTGCCAGTAGCACAGGGCGCTATGGCTACACCTTC. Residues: CASSTGRYGYTF.

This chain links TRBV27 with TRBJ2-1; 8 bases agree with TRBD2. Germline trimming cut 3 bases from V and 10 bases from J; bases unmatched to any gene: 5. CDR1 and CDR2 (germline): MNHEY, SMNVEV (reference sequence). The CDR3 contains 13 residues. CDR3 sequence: CASSFRGGFEQFF. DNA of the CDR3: TGTGCCAGCAGTTTCCGGGGGGGATTCGAGCAGTTCTTC.

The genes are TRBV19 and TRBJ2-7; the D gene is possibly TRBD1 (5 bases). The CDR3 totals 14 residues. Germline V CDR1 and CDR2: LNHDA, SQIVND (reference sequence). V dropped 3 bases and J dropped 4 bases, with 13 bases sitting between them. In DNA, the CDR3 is TGTGCCAGTAGTATCAGGCAGGGTCTTTACGAGCAGTACTTC. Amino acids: CASSIRQGLYEQYF. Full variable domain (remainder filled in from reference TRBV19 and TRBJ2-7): DGGITQSPKYLFRKEGQNVTLSCEQNLNHDAMYWYRQDPGQGLRLIYYSQIVNDFQKGDIAEGYSVSREKKESFPLTVTSAQKNPTAFYLCASSIRQGLYEQYFGPGTRLTVT.

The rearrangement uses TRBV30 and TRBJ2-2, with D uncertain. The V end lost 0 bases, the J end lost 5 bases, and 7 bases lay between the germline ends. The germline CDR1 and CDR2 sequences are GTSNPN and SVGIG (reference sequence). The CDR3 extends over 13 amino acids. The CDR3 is CAWSVRTTGELFF. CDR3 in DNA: TGTGCCTGGAGTGTACGAACTACCGGGGAGCTGTTTTTT.

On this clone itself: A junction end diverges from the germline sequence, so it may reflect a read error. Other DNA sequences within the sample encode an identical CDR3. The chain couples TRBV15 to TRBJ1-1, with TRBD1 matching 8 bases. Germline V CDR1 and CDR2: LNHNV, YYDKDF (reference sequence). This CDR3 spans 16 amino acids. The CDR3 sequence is CATSEPDRAENTEAFF. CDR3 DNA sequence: TGTGCCACCAGCGAACCGGACAGGGCAGAGAACACTGAAGCCTTCTTT.

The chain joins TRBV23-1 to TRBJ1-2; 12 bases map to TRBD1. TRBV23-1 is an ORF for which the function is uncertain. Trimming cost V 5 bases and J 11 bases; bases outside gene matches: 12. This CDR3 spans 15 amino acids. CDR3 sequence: CASSNRDRGRIYYTF. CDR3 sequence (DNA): TGCGCCAGCAGTAACCGGGACAGGGGGCGAATATATTACACCTTC.

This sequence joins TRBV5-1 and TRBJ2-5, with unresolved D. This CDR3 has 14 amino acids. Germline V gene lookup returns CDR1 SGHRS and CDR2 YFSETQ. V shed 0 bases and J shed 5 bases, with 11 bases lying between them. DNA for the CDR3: TGCGCCAGCAGCTTGGGGTTAGCCCGGGAGACCCAGTACTTC. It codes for CASSLGLARETQYF.

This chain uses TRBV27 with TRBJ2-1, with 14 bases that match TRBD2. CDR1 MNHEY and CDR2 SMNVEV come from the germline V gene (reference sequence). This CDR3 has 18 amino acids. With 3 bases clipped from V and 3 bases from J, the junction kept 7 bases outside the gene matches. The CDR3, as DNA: TGTGCCAGCAGTTTCGGACTAGCGGGGGGCCGGAACTACAATGAGCAGTTCTTC. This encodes CASSFGLAGGRNYNEQFF.

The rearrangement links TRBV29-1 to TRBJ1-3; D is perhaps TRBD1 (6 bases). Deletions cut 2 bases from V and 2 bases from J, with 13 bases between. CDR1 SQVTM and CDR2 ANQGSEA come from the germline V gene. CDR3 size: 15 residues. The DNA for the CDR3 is TGCAGCGTTGAACTCAGGGGAAAGGCTGGAAACACCATATATTTT. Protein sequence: CSVELRGKAGNTIYF.

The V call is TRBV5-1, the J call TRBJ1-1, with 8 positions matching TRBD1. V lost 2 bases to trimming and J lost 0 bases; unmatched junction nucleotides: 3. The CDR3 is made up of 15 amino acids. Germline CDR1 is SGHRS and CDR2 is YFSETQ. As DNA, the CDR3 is TGCGCCAGCAGCTTTGGGACAGGAATGAACACTGAAGCTTTCTTT. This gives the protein CASSFGTGMNTEAFF.

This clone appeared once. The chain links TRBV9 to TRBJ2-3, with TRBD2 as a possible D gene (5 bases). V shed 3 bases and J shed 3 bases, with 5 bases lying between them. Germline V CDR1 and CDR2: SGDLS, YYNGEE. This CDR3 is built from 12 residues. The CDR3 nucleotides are TGTGCCAGCAGCGGGGAGACAGATACGCAGTATTTT. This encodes CASSGETDTQYF.

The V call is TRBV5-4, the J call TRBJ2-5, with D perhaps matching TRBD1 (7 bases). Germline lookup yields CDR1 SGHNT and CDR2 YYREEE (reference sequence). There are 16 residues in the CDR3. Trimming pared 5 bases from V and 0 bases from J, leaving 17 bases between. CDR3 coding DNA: TGTGCCAGCAGTCGGGCGGGCAGGGGGGACCAAGAGACCCAGTACTTC. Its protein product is CASSRAGRGDQETQYF.

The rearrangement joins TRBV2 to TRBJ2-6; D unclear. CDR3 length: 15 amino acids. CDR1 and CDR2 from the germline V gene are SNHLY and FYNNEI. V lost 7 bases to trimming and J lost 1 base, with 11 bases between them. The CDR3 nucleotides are TGTGCCAGCAAACTAACATGGTCTGGGGCCAACGTCCTGACTTTC. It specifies CASKLTWSGANVLTF.

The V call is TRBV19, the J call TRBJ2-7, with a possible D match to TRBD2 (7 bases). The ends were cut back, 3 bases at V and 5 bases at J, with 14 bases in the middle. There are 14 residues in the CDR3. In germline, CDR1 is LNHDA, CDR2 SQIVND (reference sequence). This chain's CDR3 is CASSMGLGGDEQYF. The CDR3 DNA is TGTGCCAGTAGTATGGGGTTAGGGGGGGACGAGCAGTACTTC.

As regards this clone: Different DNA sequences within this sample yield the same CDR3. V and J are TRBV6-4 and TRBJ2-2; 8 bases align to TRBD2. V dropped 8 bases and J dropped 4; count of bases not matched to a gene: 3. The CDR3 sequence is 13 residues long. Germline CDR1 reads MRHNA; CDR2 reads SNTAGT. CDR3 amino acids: CASSGTSTGELFF. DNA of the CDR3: TGTGCCAGCTCCGGGACTAGCACCGGGGAGCTGTTTTTT.

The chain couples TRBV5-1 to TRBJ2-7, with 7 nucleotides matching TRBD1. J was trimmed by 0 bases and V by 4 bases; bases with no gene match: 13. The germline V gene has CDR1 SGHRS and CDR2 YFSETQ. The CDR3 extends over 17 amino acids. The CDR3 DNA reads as TGCGCCAGCAGCCGAACGTCGGACAGGTGGAGCTCCTACGAGCAGTACTTC. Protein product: CASSRTSDRWSSYEQYF.